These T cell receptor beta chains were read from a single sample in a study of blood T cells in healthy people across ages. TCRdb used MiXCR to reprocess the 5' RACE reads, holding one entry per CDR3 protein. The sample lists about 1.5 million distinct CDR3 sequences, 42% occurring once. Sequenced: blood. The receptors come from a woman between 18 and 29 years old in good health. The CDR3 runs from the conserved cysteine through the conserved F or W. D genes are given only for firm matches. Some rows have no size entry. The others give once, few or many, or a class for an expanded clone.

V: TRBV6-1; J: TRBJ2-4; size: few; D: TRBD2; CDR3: CASSGRDSGKGREQYF; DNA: TGTGCCAGCAGTGGAAGAGACAGCGGTAAAGGGCGGGAGCAGTACTTC
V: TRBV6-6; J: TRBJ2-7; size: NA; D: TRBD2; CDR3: CASSWSSGGRSSYEQYF; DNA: TGTGCCAGCAGTTGGTCTAGCGGGGGGCGGAGCTCCTACGAGCAGTACTTC
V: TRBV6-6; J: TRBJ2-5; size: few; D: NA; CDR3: CASTIRGLGETQYF; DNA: TGTGCCAGCACCATTCGAGGGCTGGGGGAGACCCAGTACTTC
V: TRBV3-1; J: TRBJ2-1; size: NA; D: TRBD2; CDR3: CASSHFGGTSGLNEQFF; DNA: TGTGCCAGCAGCCACTTCGGGGGGACTAGCGGCCTAAATGAGCAGTTCTTC
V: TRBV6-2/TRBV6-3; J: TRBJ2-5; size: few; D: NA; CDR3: CASSYPRQRLYQETQYF; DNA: TGTGCCAGCAGTTACCCCCGACAACGCCTATACCAAGAGACCCAGTACTTC
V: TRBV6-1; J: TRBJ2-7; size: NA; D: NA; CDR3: CASEVSAYEQYF; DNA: TGTGCCAGCGAGGTTTCCGCCTACGAGCAGTACTTC
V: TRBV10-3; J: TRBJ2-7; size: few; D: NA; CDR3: CAISERGTPEVYEQYF; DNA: TGTGCCATCAGTGAGAGGGGGACTCCCGAAGTCTACGAGCAGTACTTC
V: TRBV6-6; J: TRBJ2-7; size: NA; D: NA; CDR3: CASSYMGSYEQYF; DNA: TGTGCCAGCAGTTACATGGGTTCTTACGAGCAGTACTTC
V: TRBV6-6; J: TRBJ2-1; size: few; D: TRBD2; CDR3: CASSTSGAVMNEQFF; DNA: TGTGCCAGCAGTACCAGCGGGGCTGTTATGAATGAGCAGTTCTTC
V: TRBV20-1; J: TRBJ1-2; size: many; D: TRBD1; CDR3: CSASAPGTGHYYGYTF; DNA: TGCAGTGCTTCAGCTCCCGGGACAGGTCATTACTATGGCTACACCTTC
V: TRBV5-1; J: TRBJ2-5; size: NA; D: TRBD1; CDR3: CASSLGRGPQETQYF; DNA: TGCGCCAGCAGCTTAGGCAGGGGGCCTCAAGAGACCCAGTACTTC
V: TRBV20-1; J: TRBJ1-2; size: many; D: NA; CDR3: CSARDLAVPSDGYTF; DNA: TGCAGTGCTAGAGATCTGGCTGTTCCCTCGGATGGCTACACCTTC
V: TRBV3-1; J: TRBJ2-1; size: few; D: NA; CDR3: CASTQAGSPSYNEQFF; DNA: TGTGCCAGCACCCAGGCCGGGTCTCCGTCCTACAATGAGCAGTTCTTC
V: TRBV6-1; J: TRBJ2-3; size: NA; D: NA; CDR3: CASSHRWGITDTQYF; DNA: TGTGCCAGCAGCCACCGTTGGGGGATCACAGATACGCAGTATTTT
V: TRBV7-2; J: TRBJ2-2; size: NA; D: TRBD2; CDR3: CASSSKGGYNTGELFF; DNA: TGTGCCAGCAGCTCCAAGGGAGGGTATAACACCGGGGAGCTGTTTTTT
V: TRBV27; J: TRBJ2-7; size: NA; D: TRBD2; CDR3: CASSSGRAHEQYF; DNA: TGTGCCAGCAGTAGCGGGAGGGCACACGAGCAGTACTTC
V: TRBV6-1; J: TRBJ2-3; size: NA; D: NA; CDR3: CASSEPGGLGAQYF; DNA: TGTGCCAGCAGTGAACCTGGGGGGTTAGGTGCGCAGTATTTT
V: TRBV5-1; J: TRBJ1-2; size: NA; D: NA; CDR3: CASSLESTGYTF; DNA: TGCGCCAGCAGCTTGGAAAGCACCGGCTACACCTTC
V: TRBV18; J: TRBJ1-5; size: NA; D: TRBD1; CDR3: CASSPPGQVDQPQHF; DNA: TGTGCCAGCTCACCGCCGGGACAGGTAGATCAGCCCCAGCATTTT
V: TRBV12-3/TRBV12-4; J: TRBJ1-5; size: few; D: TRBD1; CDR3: CASSPRTGMGNQPQHF; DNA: TGTGCCAGCAGTCCCCGGACAGGGATGGGCAATCAGCCCCAGCATTTT
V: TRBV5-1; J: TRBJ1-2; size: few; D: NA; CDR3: CASSYEGQFGYTF; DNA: TGCGCCAGCAGCTACGAGGGACAATTTGGGTACACCTTC
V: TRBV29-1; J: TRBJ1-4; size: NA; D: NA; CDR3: CSVEDRSGDEKLFF; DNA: TGCAGCGTTGAAGATCGGTCCGGGGATGAAAAACTGTTTTTT
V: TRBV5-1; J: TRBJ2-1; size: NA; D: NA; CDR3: CASSLVDGGYKEQFF; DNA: TGCGCCAGCAGCTTGGTGGACGGCGGTTACAAGGAGCAGTTCTTC
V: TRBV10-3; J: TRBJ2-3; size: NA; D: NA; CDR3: CAISESEGEDTQYF; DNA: TGTGCCATCAGTGAGTCGGAGGGGGAAGATACGCAGTATTTT
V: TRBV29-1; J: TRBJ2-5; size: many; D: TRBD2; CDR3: CSSNDVAGVRETQYF; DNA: TGCAGCTCCAACGACGTAGCGGGAGTAAGAGAGACCCAGTACTTC
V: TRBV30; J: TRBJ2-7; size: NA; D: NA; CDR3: CAWSVGVAYEQYF; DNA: TGTGCCTGGAGTGTCGGGGTTGCCTACGAGCAGTACTTC
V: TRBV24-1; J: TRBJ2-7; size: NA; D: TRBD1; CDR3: CATSDPSGTEEQYF; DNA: TGTGCCACCAGTGATCCATCCGGGACAGAAGAGCAGTACTTC
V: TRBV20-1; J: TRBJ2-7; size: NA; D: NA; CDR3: CSASWLPSSYNEQYF; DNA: TGCAGTGCTAGTTGGCTTCCAAGCTCCTACAATGAGCAGTACTTC
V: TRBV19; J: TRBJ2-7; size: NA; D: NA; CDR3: CASTTAQGEQYF; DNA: TGTGCCAGTACCACGGCTCAGGGGGAGCAGTACTTC